One and the same sample provided the 16 T cell receptor beta chains below, sequenced in a study of cytomegalovirus exposure and HLA in healthy donors. 13 Jbeta primers and 60 Vbeta primers were used for the PCR. The repertoire was sequenced with immunoSEQ multiplex PCR; TCRdb's copy has only in-frame clones and lacks some. The table lists 150,000 to 200,000 clones, roughly 80% of them singletons, with about 1.7% in the top ten. Sequences were obtained from PBMCs. The receptors were sampled from a woman between 18 and 30 years old in good health and CMV-seronegative.

The chain joins TRBV29-1 to TRBJ1-1, with a possible D match to TRBD1 (6 bases). Trimming shortened V by 5 bases and J by 1 base, and 17 bases separated the two germline ends. The germline V gene has CDR1 SQVTM and CDR2 ANQGSEA. This CDR3 contains 15 residues. The CDR3, as DNA: TGCAGCGTTCGAGGCGGCAGGGGAACGAACACTGAAGCTTTCTTT. It specifies CSVRGGRGTNTEAFF.

The chain uses TRBV27 and TRBJ2-1; 8 bases match TRBD2. Trimming cost V 2 bases and J 5 bases; bases outside gene matches: 2. The CDR3 sequence is 14 residues long. CDR1 is MNHEY and CDR2 is SMNVEV in the germline V gene (reference sequence). CDR3 protein: CASSLAGGDNEQFF. The CDR3 DNA sequence: TGTGCCAGCAGTTTAGCGGGGGGCGACAATGAGCAGTTCTTC.

The V and J genes are TRBV4-3 and TRBJ1-1; D possibly corresponds to TRBD1 (6 bases). Trimming took off 0 bases at V and 0 bases at J, with 14 bases between the two ends. Germline CDR1 LGHNA, CDR2 YSLEER. The CDR3 loop spans 17 amino acids. CDR3 sequence: CASSQESGQGMNTEAFF. DNA for the CDR3: TGCGCCAGCAGCCAAGAATCAGGGCAGGGGATGAACACTGAAGCTTTCTTT.

The chain links TRBV11-3 to TRBJ2-3; a possible D gene is TRBD1 (6 bases). Trimming left V 2 bases short and J 6 bases short, with 18 bases between. This CDR3 is built from 16 residues. Looked up from germline, CDR1 is SGHNT and CDR2 is YENEEA. This CDR3 is CASSLPPDSSIDTQYF. The CDR3 coding sequence is TGTGCCAGCAGCTTACCTCCGGACAGTAGTATTGATACGCAGTATTTT. Using reference TRBV11-3 and TRBJ2-3 for the parts outside the CDR3, the full variable domain is EAGVVQSPRYKIIEKKQPVAFWCNPISGHNTLYWYLQNLGQGPELLIRYENEEAVDDSQLPKDRFSAERLKGVDSTLKIQPAELGDSAVYLCASSLPPDSSIDTQYFGPGTRLTVL.

The chain carries TRBV19 and TRBJ2-1; D gene unclear. V lost 8 bases to trimming and J lost 8 bases, with 4 bases between them. CDR3 length equals 9 residues. The V gene's germline CDR1 is LNHDA and CDR2 SQIVND (reference sequence). This CDR3 reads CASGHEQFF. DNA of the CDR3: TGTGCCAGTGGGCATGAGCAGTTCTTC.

The chain joins TRBV28 to TRBJ2-3; TRBD2 agrees at 14 bases. With V trimmed by 6 bases and J by 8 bases, 7 bases remained unmatched. The CDR3 totals 15 residues. Germline-derived CDR1 and CDR2 are MDHEN and SYDVKM. CDR3 residues: CASRTGLAGVRTQYF. Written as DNA, the CDR3 is TGTGCCAGCAGAACGGGACTAGCGGGAGTGCGTACGCAGTATTTT.

J is TRBJ2-7 and V is TRBV7-9, with a tentative D call TRBD2 (5 bases). The CDR3 length is 16 residues. Germline CDR1 reads SEHNR; CDR2 reads FQNEAQ (reference sequence). The V gene lost 1 base and the J gene lost 2 bases, with 15 bases spanning the gap. CDR3 nucleotides: TGTGCCAGCAGCTTAGGCGGGTCGTGGGTTGCCTACGAGCAGTACTTC. Amino acid sequence: CASSLGGSWVAYEQYF.

The rearrangement uses TRBV19 and TRBJ1-5; D might be TRBD1 (6 bases). From germline, CDR1 is LNHDA and CDR2 SQIVND (reference sequence). Trimming removed 6 bases from V and 3 bases from J, with 21 bases in between. CDR3 size: 17 residues. The CDR3 sequence: CASRETGLVSLNQPQHF. Written as DNA, the CDR3 is TGTGCCAGTAGGGAAACAGGGCTGGTTTCCCTCAATCAGCCCCAGCATTTT.

The CDR3 here is CASSLSPREHEQYF. In DNA, the CDR3 is TGTGCCAGCAGTTTATCCCCTCGGGAGCACGAGCAGTACTTC. The rearrangement uses TRBV28 and TRBJ2-7; D perhaps matches TRBD2 (6 bases). Trimming left V 1 base short and J 5 bases short, with 12 bases between. Germline V gives CDR1 MDHEN, CDR2 SYDVKM. This CDR3 comprises 14 residues.

V is TRBV6-6 and J is TRBJ2-1, with 7 bases that match TRBD2. The germline gives CDR1 MNHNY, CDR2 SVGAGI (reference sequence). This CDR3 has 16 residues. J lost 6 bases, V lost 0 bases, and 8 bases had no gene match. The CDR3 reads CASSYSLTSEINEQFF. The CDR3 DNA sequence: TGTGCCAGCAGTTACTCGTTAACTAGCGAGATCAATGAGCAGTTCTTC.

The rearrangement joins TRBV11-3 to TRBJ2-5; 14 bases are a match to TRBD2. The CDR3 sequence is 16 residues long. Germline CDR1 and CDR2: SGHNT and YENEEA. With 3 bases clipped from V and 2 bases from J, the junction kept 2 bases outside the gene matches. CDR3 DNA: TGTGCCAGCAGCTTCAGACTAGCGGGAGGGCAAGAGACCCAGTACTTC. Translating gives CASSFRLAGGQETQYF. The whole variable domain, remainder taken from reference TRBV11-3 and TRBJ2-5, is EAGVVQSPRYKIIEKKQPVAFWCNPISGHNTLYWYLQNLGQGPELLIRYENEEAVDDSQLPKDRFSAERLKGVDSTLKIQPAELGDSAVYLCASSFRLAGGQETQYFGPGTRLLVL.

This clone occurred once. This chain links TRBV6-5 with TRBJ2-5; D gene ambiguous. The closer fit of TRBJ2-7 to the DNA end suggests the J call may be wrong. Germline CDR1 reads MNHEY; CDR2 reads SVGAGI. The CDR3 loop spans 16 amino acids. The chain's CDR3 is CASSYSSLSVSYEQYF. CDR3 DNA sequence: TGTGCCAGCAGTTACTCATCTCTGTCGGTGAGCTACGAGCAGTACTTC.

This clone was counted once. The J gene is TRBJ2-1, the V gene TRBV7-2, with 7 bases lining up with TRBD2. Germline values: CDR1 SGHTA, CDR2 FQGNSA. Trimming took 4 bases from V and 9 from J; bases not matched to a gene: 9. This CDR3 comprises 14 residues. The CDR3 spells CASSSFGTKGEQFF. DNA for the CDR3: TGTGCCAGCAGCTCCTTCGGGACTAAGGGTGAGCAGTTCTTC. The full variable domain, with the rest looked up from reference TRBV7-2 and TRBJ2-1, is GAGVSQSPSNKVTEKGKDVELRCDPISGHTALYWYRQSLGQGLEFLIYFQGNSAPDKSGLPSDRFSAERTGGSVSTLTIQRTQQEDSAVYLCASSSFGTKGEQFFGPGTRLTVL.

The rearrangement links TRBV11-3 to TRBJ2-1, with D possibly being TRBD1 (5 bases). Germline V CDR1 and CDR2: SGHNT, YENEEA. This CDR3 region has 14 residues. The V end was cut by 4 bases, the J end by 3 bases, with 10 bases between. The DNA of the CDR3 is TGTGCCAGCAGCTCCAGACAGAGCTACAATGAGCAGTTCTTC. Translation gives CASSSRQSYNEQFF.

This sequence joins TRBV28 and TRBJ2-7, with 8 bases fitting TRBD1. J was trimmed by 1 base and V by 4 bases; bases with no gene match: 3. The CDR3 runs 14 residues. Germline CDR1 MDHEN, CDR2 SYDVKM. The CDR3 sequence: CASSSGGASYEQYF. CDR3 sequence (DNA): TGTGCCAGCAGTTCAGGGGGCGCGTCCTACGAGCAGTACTTC.

This clone was found a few times. J is TRBJ1-1 and V is TRBV18; 7 nucleotides match TRBD1. Losses at the gene ends were 6 bases for V and 5 bases for J; bases not matched to a gene: 6. CDR1 KGHSH and CDR2 LQKENI come from the germline V gene. The CDR3 sequence is 13 residues long. DNA for the CDR3: TGTGCCAGCTCCCCCAGGGGGGAGACTGAAGCTTTCTTT. Its translation: CASSPRGETEAFF.